This is a list of T cell receptor beta chains from one sample in a study of cytomegalovirus exposure and HLA in healthy donors. The protocol was immunoSEQ multiplex PCR, while the TCRdb copy is restricted to in-frame clones and leaves out a portion. Here the sample spans 150,000 to 200,000 clones, about 80% being singletons. Sequenced material: PBMCs. The receptors come from a man aged 25-40 years in good health and CMV-seropositive. Both conserved end residues are part of each CDR3.

v_call	j_call	cdr3_aa
TRBV30	TRBJ2-1	CAWRESSYNEQFF
TRBV4-1	TRBJ2-5	CASSQTLTSGTQETQYF
TRBV4-1	TRBJ2-1	CASSQSISRRSYNEQFF
TRBV27	TRBJ2-1	CASSAIPQGARGNEQFF
TRBV6-6	TRBJ2-1	CASSALGGHEQFF
TRBV9	TRBJ2-3	CASSLGTDTQYF
TRBV5-1	TRBJ2-2	CASSLADGTGVTGELFF
TRBV6-5	TRBJ2-1	CASTDQDEQFF
TRBV6-5	TRBJ1-1	CASGRDTEAFF
TRBV11-2	TRBJ2-5	CASSLGPGQETQYF
TRBV25-1	TRBJ2-1	CASGVGSEQFF
TRBV7-9	TRBJ2-2	CASSPLAGAAGELFF
TRBV9	TRBJ2-2	CASSTRPPGLNTGELFF
TRBV27	TRBJ2-5	CASSFADRGFETQYF
TRBV11-3	TRBJ1-1	CASSPGTGPPINTEAFF
TRBV30	TRBJ2-3	CAWSTGGLGTDTQYF
TRBV6-1	TRBJ1-5	CASTDRNYSNQPQHF
TRBV15	TRBJ2-7	CATSIDVPDRITYEQYF
TRBV20-1	TRBJ2-7	CSASRVEEQYF
TRBV6-1	TRBJ1-5	CASTSGFSNQPQHF
TRBV5-6	TRBJ1-2	CASSLAQAHGYTF
TRBV10-3	TRBJ1-2	CAISDGDYGYTF
TRBV5-1	TRBJ2-5	CASSLSLAAQETQYF
TRBV27	TRBJ1-5	CASSLTGGNQPQHF
TRBV5-4	TRBJ2-2	CASSWGGPANTGELFF
TRBV5-1	TRBJ2-5	CASSTGTGGETQYF